This T cell receptor (beta chain) was documented in a study of T cell responses to AZD1222 COVID-19 vaccine. Study findings and constraints: Spike-specific TCR repertoires showed rising breadth and depth after two AZD1222 doses. In a largely white British group with more females than males, clonal diversity was possibly underestimated. With dominance at 160-218 and 743-854, vaccine-associated CD4 TCRs spanned spike. Without day 14 samples, only post-peak T cell repertoires were studied.

This CDR3 contains 17 residues. V was clipped by 2 bases and J by 0 bases, with 14 bases between them. CDR1 and CDR2 (germline): KGHSH, LQKENI. Profiled with immunoSEQ multiplex PCR; TCRdb holds only in-frame clones, not every one. The repertoire consists of 96,000 or so clones, with roughly 90% occurring once and the leading ten covering approximately 25%. A note on this clone: Its specificity is not known.

The V gene is TRBV18, the J gene TRBJ1-3; a weak D match, TRBD1 (5 bases). The sequence was collected from an adult in good health. This sample comprised peripheral blood, obtained on day 0 of AZD1222 vaccination. This CDR3 is CASSPISRESSGNTIYF. In DNA, the CDR3 is TGTGCCAGCTCACCAATCTCCAGGGAAAGCTCTGGAAACACCATATATTTT.